The clone carrying this T cell receptor beta chain has only a few counts. Its antigen is still unknown. The data originate from a study of blood T cells in healthy people across ages. Through a sample-barcoded 5' primer and a J-beta primer mix, a second PCR was run for about 7 to 12 cycles. TCRdb re-derived calls from the 5' RACE reads in MiXCR, one entry per CDR3 protein. The table shows 850,000 to 950,000 distinct CDR3 sequences, with more than 25% occurring only once. Germline values: CDR1 SGHRS, CDR2 YFSETQ. V lost 6 bases and J 3 bases, leaving 9 bases between the germline ends. CDR3 length: 13 amino acids. General study results and limits: There were more naive CD4+ cells and higher diversity in long-lived donors than in aged donors. Donor CMV status was unknown, possibly confounding expanded clonotype changes.

No fewer than 6 million PBMCs went into each sample. This receptor was obtained from a woman older than 75 in good health. Input material: blood. The rearrangement joins TRBV5-1 to TRBJ2-2; D is unclear. CDR3 sequence reads: CASTQDYTGELFF. The DNA of the CDR3 is TGCGCCAGCACCCAGGATTACACCGGGGAGCTGTTTTTT.